The T cell receptor (beta chain) described here comes from a study of molecular identifiers for immune sequencing clone quantification. Sorted cell numbers of roughly 19,000 to 1,000,000, with 10%, 30% or 50% RNA, served as input for naive CD8 libraries. Study observations and caveats: Clones carrying above 20 RNA copies accounted for over 97% of effector molecules, under 1% in naive cells. Reportedly, one cell's Jurkat TCR RNA was detected within 1,200,000 naive CD8 cells. Identical TCR molecules that share a barcode could lead to an underestimation of highly expanded clone sizes.

TCRdb called the PCR reads again in MiXCR, with one record for every CDR3 protein. The sample includes about 54,000 distinct CDR3 sequences, less than 25% of them seen just once. CDR3 length: 13 amino acids. Germline V lookup: CDR1 SEHNR, CDR2 FQNEAQ (reference sequence). V dropped 4 bases and J dropped 2 bases, with 8 bases sitting between them. This clonotype was counted ten times or more. Its target is not known. The source of this sequence is a human donor in good health. Some libraries in this study had Jurkat cell RNA spiked in. Sequencing was carried out using naive CD8+ T cells from blood, with Jurkat cell RNA spiked in. Subset in this sample: FACS-sorted CD8+CD4-CCR7+CD45RA+ naive T cells. The chain couples TRBV7-9 to TRBJ2-5; D is perhaps TRBD1 (6 bases). The CDR3 sequence is CASSSGQQETQYF. The CDR3 nucleotides read TGTGCCAGCAGCTCGGGACAACAAGAGACCCAGTACTTC.